The 22 T cell receptor beta chains in this list originate from one sample, sequenced in a study of vaccination and CD4 T cells after COVID-19. For these TCRs, the target antigens are not known. The Oncomine TCR Beta short-read assay was applied to DNA of cultured CD4+ T cells. From the PCR reads, TCRdb called clonotypes with MiXCR, one entry per CDR3 protein. Of over 9,500 distinct CDR3 sequences listed, 25% to 30% are singletons. Treatment described: approximately 10-day PBMC culture with coronavirus spike peptide pools or control peptides (ViraFEST assay). The sequenced material came from cultured CD4+ T cells from blood. The receptors originated from a human donor with COVID-19.

V and J are TRBV12-3 or TRBV12-4 and TRBJ1-2; the match to TRBD1 covers 7 bases. The CDR3 runs 13 residues. Germline trimming cut 5 bases from V and 4 bases from J; bases unmatched to any gene: 4. DNA of the CDR3: TGTGCCAGCAGTCCGGGACAGCTCTATGGCTACACCTTC. Translation: CASSPGQLYGYTF.

This chain links TRBV6-5 with TRBJ1-4; maybe TRBD1 (6 bases). The CDR3 spans 15 residues. Trimming pared 3 bases from V and 4 bases from J, leaving 12 bases between. Germline V gene data show CDR1 as MNHEY and CDR2 as SVGAGI. The CDR3: CASSYRGSGNEKLFF. The DNA of the CDR3 is TGTGCCAGCAGTTATAGGGGGTCCGGTAATGAAAAACTGTTTTTT.

The rearrangement links TRBV5-1 to TRBJ2-5; D unresolved. This CDR3 comprises 14 residues. Germline V gives CDR1 SGHRS, CDR2 YFSETQ. V was trimmed by 0 bases and J by 4 bases, leaving 10 bases between them. The CDR3 coding sequence is TGCGCCAGCAGCTTGGGGGATTTCGGAGAGACCCAGTACTTC. Translated, it gives CASSLGDFGETQYF.

This chain links TRBV7-6 with TRBJ1-1, with D uncertain. CDR3 length: 15 residues. Germline values: CDR1 SGHVS, CDR2 FNYEAQ. Trimming took 1 base from V and 2 from J, leaving 11 bases between them. CDR3 sequence: CASSLGSRFNTEAFF. Here the CDR3 DNA reads TGTGCCAGCAGCTTAGGCAGTAGGTTTAACACTGAAGCTTTCTTT.

The chain employs TRBV18 and TRBJ1-1; possible D gene TRBD1, 6 bases. This CDR3 contains 14 residues. V lost 2 bases and J lost 4, with 11 bases in between. Per the germline V gene, CDR1 is KGHSH and CDR2 is LQKENI. CDR3 DNA sequence: TGTGCCAGCTCACCAGGGGGCTGGAGCACTGAAGCTTTCTTT. It encodes CASSPGGWSTEAFF.

This clonotype has more than one count but fewer than ten. V gene TRBV6-1 combines with J gene TRBJ2-2; 14 positions match TRBD2. The CDR3 consists of 16 residues. Unmatched junction bases numbered 5, after V lost 5 bases and J lost 6 bases. Germline-derived CDR1 and CDR2 are MNHNS and SASEGT. For the CDR3, the DNA is TGTGCCAGCAGTATCACGGGACTAGCGGGGGCCGGGGAGCTGTTTTTT. Amino acids: CASSITGLAGAGELFF.

This clonotype showed up just a few times. The chain links TRBV25-1 to TRBJ1-6; 10 bases map to TRBD1. The V gene end was trimmed by 4 bases and the J gene end by 7 bases; junction bases not matched to a gene: 4. CDR1 is MGHDK and CDR2 is SYGVNS in the germline V gene. This CDR3 is built from 15 residues. The CDR3 sequence is CASSGGGQGNSPLHF. The CDR3 DNA is TGTGCCAGCAGTGGGGGGGGACAGGGGAATTCACCCCTCCACTTT.

The rearrangement links TRBV5-4 to TRBJ2-4; possibly TRBD1 or TRBD2 for D (7 bases each). Germline values: CDR1 SGHNT, CDR2 YYREEE (reference sequence). The CDR3 is 16 residues long. V was shortened by 4 bases and J by 2 bases, with 16 bases between the two germline ends. CDR3 sequence: CASSSQGGTTKNIQYF. The DNA of the CDR3 is TGTGCCAGCAGCAGTCAGGGGGGGACAACCAAAAACATTCAGTACTTC. Filled out from reference TRBV5-4 and TRBJ2-4, the complete variable domain reads ETGVTQSPTHLIKTRGQQVTLRCSSQSGHNTVSWYQQALGQGPQFIFQYYREEENGRGNFPPRFSGLQFPNYSSELNVNALELDDSALYLCASSSQGGTTKNIQYFGAGTRLSVL.

This chain joins TRBV5-1 and TRBJ2-1, with TRBD2 identical over 12 bases. Germline loops: CDR1 SGHRS, CDR2 YFSETQ. V lost 1 base, J lost 7 bases, and 9 bases stayed unmatched. There are 17 residues in the CDR3. The CDR3 DNA reads as TGCGCCAGCAGCTTGATGTCTAGCGGGGGGGCCAGGAATGAGCAGTTCTTC. Its protein product is CASSLMSSGGARNEQFF.

The CDR3 DNA reads as TGCAGTGCTAGCCCCGTTACTGGTGGTGCTTTCTTT. It encodes CSASPVTGGAFF. This chain connects TRBV20-1 to TRBJ1-1; D unresolved. Trimming left V 3 bases short and J 11 bases short, with 16 bases between. The V gene's germline CDR1 is DFQATT and CDR2 SNEGSKA (reference sequence). This CDR3 has 12 amino acids.

A few counts support this clonotype. The chain joins TRBV6-2 or TRBV6-3 to TRBJ1-6; D gene ambiguous. The CDR3 sequence is 11 residues long. Trimming removed 6 bases from V and 13 bases from J, with 10 bases in between. Per germline, CDR1 MNHEY and CDR2 SVGEGT. The CDR3 DNA sequence: TGTGCCAGCAGCCACGAAGCGCCCCTCCACTTT. Its protein is CASSHEAPLHF.

This clonotype has more than one count but fewer than ten. This chain joins TRBV19 and TRBJ1-1, with 11 positions matching TRBD1. Germline V gene data show CDR1 as LNHDA and CDR2 as SQIVND (reference sequence). CDR3 length equals 14 residues. V shed 6 bases and J 7 bases; nucleotides not matched to a gene: 7. CDR3 loop: CASREDRGRGEAFF. In DNA, the CDR3 is TGTGCCAGTAGAGAGGACAGGGGGCGAGGTGAAGCTTTCTTT.

CDR3 nucleotide sequence: TGTGCCAGCAGTGTGGTAGCGGGGGGTATAGCCAAAAACATTCAGTACTTC. It is translated as CASSVVAGGIAKNIQYF. The gene calls are TRBV6-1 and TRBJ2-4; 10 nucleotides agree with TRBD2. Trimming cost V 4 bases and J 0 bases; bases outside gene matches: 6. The germline V gene encodes CDR1 MNHNS and CDR2 SASEGT. There are 17 residues in the CDR3.

There are a few counts of this clonotype. CDR3: CASRRTGGDYEQYF. The CDR3 nucleotides read TGTGCCAGCAGAAGAACAGGCGGAGACTACGAGCAGTACTTC. The genes are TRBV6-1 and TRBJ2-7; TRBD1 might be the D (5 bases). Germline CDR1 reads MNHNS; CDR2 reads SASEGT. The CDR3 runs to 14 residues. Trimming cost V 6 bases and J 3 bases, with 15 bases left between them.

This clonotype turned up a few times. V gene TRBV6-1 combines with J gene TRBJ1-1; D is possibly TRBD1 (5 bases). This CDR3 region has 13 residues. Germline loops: CDR1 MNHNS, CDR2 SASEGT. The V end was cut by 6 bases, the J end by 11 bases, with 19 bases between. DNA for the CDR3: TGTGCCAGCAGCCTCACGGGGCGTCTTAGGGCTTTCTTT. Encoded protein: CASSLTGRLRAFF.

Only a few counts were recorded for this clonotype. The chain links TRBV6-8 to TRBJ1-5; D is uncertain. The V end lost 1 base, the J end lost 5 bases, and 12 bases lay between the germline ends. The germline V gene encodes CDR1 MNHGY and CDR2 SAAAGT. There are 15 residues in the CDR3. As DNA, the CDR3 is TGTGCCAGCAGTTACTGGGAGGATAGTCATCAGCCCCAGCATTTT. This translates into CASSYWEDSHQPQHF.

The J gene is TRBJ1-5, the V gene TRBV27, with TRBD1 matching 9 bases. This CDR3 contains 15 residues. V lost 5 bases and J lost 2; bases outside the gene matches: 4. Germline loops: CDR1 MNHEY, CDR2 SMNVEV (reference sequence). DNA of the CDR3: TGTGCCAGCAGTCTCCGGACAGGGGGCAATCAGCCCCAGCATTTT. Its protein product is CASSLRTGGNQPQHF.

The chain joins TRBV11-2 to TRBJ1-1; D is perhaps TRBD1 (6 bases). V was clipped by 3 bases and J by 4 bases, with 12 bases between them. This CDR3 spans 14 amino acids. The V gene's germline CDR1 is SGHAT and CDR2 FQNNGV. In DNA form, the CDR3 reads TGTGCCAGCAGCTTGCCGACAGGAAGCACTGAAGCTTTCTTT. Protein sequence: CASSLPTGSTEAFF.

This chain links TRBV27 with TRBJ2-3; 8 bases fit TRBD1. Germline CDR1 and CDR2: MNHEY and SMNVEV (reference sequence). The CDR3 loop spans 17 amino acids. Trimming cost V 2 bases and J 5 bases; bases outside gene matches: 12. The CDR3 DNA follows: TGTGCCAGCAGTTTAGTTTCAGTAACAGGGGGACGAGATACGCAGTATTTT. This gives the protein CASSLVSVTGGRDTQYF.

The CDR3 spells CASRFDRQRNTEAFF. The CDR3 DNA is TGTGCCAGCAGATTCGACAGACAGAGAAACACTGAAGCTTTCTTT. This sequence joins TRBV11-1 and TRBJ1-1, with TRBD1 as a possible D gene (5 bases). CDR1 and CDR2 (germline): SGHAT, FQDESV (reference sequence). The CDR3 has 15 amino acids. The germline V and J ends were trimmed by 6 bases and 2 bases, with 16 bases remaining between them.

This clonotype occurred a few times. This rearrangement joins TRBV6-5 to TRBJ1-6, with D perhaps matching TRBD1 (6 bases). The CDR3 spans 15 residues. V lost 2 bases to trimming and J lost 8 bases, with 13 bases between them. Germline CDR1 and CDR2: MNHEY and SVGAGI. CDR3 bases: TGTGCCAGCAGTTACGGGGGGGCGCAGGATTCACCCCTCCACTTT. It is translated as CASSYGGAQDSPLHF.

The chain uses TRBV20-1 and TRBJ2-3; D remains ambiguous. Germline-derived CDR1 and CDR2 are DFQATT and SNEGSKA (reference sequence). Trimming removed 6 bases at V and 1 base at J, with 17 bases between. CDR3 length equals 15 residues. The CDR3 nucleotides read TGCAGTGCCCTGTACCCGTTAAGCGGCACAGATACGCAGTATTTT. It codes for CSALYPLSGTDTQYF.